This entry features one T cell receptor (beta chain) sequence. The data derive from a study of cytomegalovirus exposure and HLA in healthy donors. The study ran its PCR with 60 Vbeta and 13 Jbeta primers. Using immunoSEQ multiplex PCR, the repertoire was profiled, and TCRdb retains in-frame clones only, with some absent. Recorded here are about 130,000 clones; the top ten clones represent over 1.5%. V was clipped by 5 bases and J by 6 bases, with 20 bases between them. Germline V gene data show CDR1 as LNHNV and CDR2 as YYDKDF (reference sequence). The CDR3 totals 16 residues. The specimen sequenced was PBMCs. The receptor comes from a woman in her thirties or forties in good health and CMV-seropositive. V and J are TRBV15 and TRBJ2-1; a weak D match, TRBD1 (6 bases). CDR3 residues: CATSVGGGDGPNEQFF. Written as DNA, the CDR3 is TGTGCCACCAGCGTAGGGGGTGGGGACGGCCCCAATGAGCAGTTCTTC.